This TCR beta chain is drawn from a study of cytomegalovirus exposure and HLA in healthy donors. Study results and limitations: Available immune exposure information was restricted to CMV serostatus only. Sequencing likely caused a cluster of highly shared sequence variants.

Of note for this clone: Antigen: not known.

Trimming removed 3 bases from V and 0 bases from J, with 9 bases in between. The CDR3 runs to 15 residues. Germline V gives CDR1 MGHRA, CDR2 YSYEKL. Use of 60 Vbeta and 13 Jbeta primers characterized the PCR. Sequenced by immunoSEQ multiplex PCR; TCRdb stores in-frame clones only, minus some. The table shows some 200,000 clones, with approximately 82% occurring only once. Material: PBMCs. The clonotype originates from a man younger than 35 in good health and CMV-seronegative. The rearrangement links TRBV4-1 to TRBJ1-5, with unresolved D. DNA for the CDR3: TGCGCCAGCAGCCAGTCAACAGATAGCAATCAGCCCCAGCATTTT. Amino acids: CASSQSTDSNQPQHF.